The rows below give T cell receptor beta chains drawn from one sample of a study of naive CD8 T cells in extremely preterm neonates. Using immunoSEQ multiplex PCR, the repertoire was profiled, and TCRdb retains in-frame clones only, with some absent. The repertoire has 6,500 to 9,000 clones, 95% to 98% of them found once; the top ten carry less than 0.35%. The sample comprised naive CD8+ T cells from blood. The receptors were sampled from a human donor in good health. The CDR3 runs from the conserved cysteine through the conserved F or W. D genes are given only for firm matches. The size entry is marked missing in some rows and otherwise reads once, few, many or a size class.

v_call	j_call	clone_size	d_call	cdr3_nt	cdr3_aa
TRBV2	TRBJ2-5	-	TRBD2	TGTGCCAGCAGGTGGGGGGAGGGAGAAGATACCCAGTACTTC	CASRWGEGEDTQYF
TRBV2	TRBJ2-2	once	TRBD2	TGTGCCAGCAGTGAGGAAGCCGGGACTAGCGGAGAACGGTCGAACACCGGGGAGCTGTTTTTT	CASSEEAGTSGERSNTGELFF
TRBV5-6	TRBJ2-7	-	TRBD2	TGTGCCAGCAGAAAACTAGCGGGAGGGAACACCTACGAGCAGTACTTC	CASRKLAGGNTYEQYF
TRBV4-2	TRBJ2-1	-	TRBD2	TGTGCCAGCAGCCCCTTCGACCAGGCGGGAGGGCCCTATGAGCAGTTCTTC	CASSPFDQAGGPYEQFF
TRBV28	TRBJ2-7	-	-	TGTGCCAGCAGCCCTTCACAGGTCTACGAGCAGTACTTC	CASSPSQVYEQYF
TRBV11-3	TRBJ2-2	-	TRBD1	TGTGCCAGCAGCTCAGGGGGAGTCCAGCGGGAGCTGTTTTTT	CASSSGGVQRELFF
TRBV9	TRBJ2-1	-	-	TGTGCCAGCAGCGTAGTGGACTCCCTACGAAATGAGCAGTTCTTC	CASSVVDSLRNEQFF
TRBV28	TRBJ2-7	-	-	TGTGCCAGCAGTTTAGGCGGATCGTACGAGCAGTACTTC	CASSLGGSYEQYF
TRBV4-2	TRBJ2-1	-	TRBD2	TGTGCCAGCAGCCAACTAGGACTAGCGGGAGCCCCCTCCTACAATGAGCAGTTCTTC	CASSQLGLAGAPSYNEQFF
TRBV28	TRBJ1-6	-	-	TGTGCCAGCAGTTTTAGGGGGGGCAATTCACCCCTCCACTTT	CASSFRGGNSPLHF
TRBV27	TRBJ2-1	-	-	TGTGCCAGCAGTTTAATAGCGAACGTTTACAATGAGCAGTTCTTC	CASSLIANVYNEQFF
TRBV10-3	TRBJ2-5	-	-	TGTGCCATCAGTGAGTCCCGGGACACAACAGATACCCAGTACTTC	CAISESRDTTDTQYF
TRBV7-9	TRBJ2-3	once	TRBD2	TGTGCCAGCAGCTTAGGTACTAGCGGAAGGGATACGCAGTATTTT	CASSLGTSGRDTQYF
TRBV9	TRBJ2-7	-	-	TGTGCCAGCAGCGGACGGACAGATGGTCCCTACGAGCAGTACTTC	CASSGRTDGPYEQYF
TRBV2	TRBJ1-6	-	-	TGTGCCAGCACCGCGGGCTACCGACAAGGAGGCTCACCCCTCCACTTT	CASTAGYRQGGSPLHF
TRBV6-5	TRBJ2-7	-	-	TGTGCCAGCAGTTACTCGTCCGCCTACGAGCAGTACTTC	CASSYSSAYEQYF
TRBV9	TRBJ2-1	-	-	TGTGCCAGCAGCGTATGGCAGGGACAATCCAATGAGCAGTTCTTC	CASSVWQGQSNEQFF
TRBV11-1	TRBJ2-2	once	-	TGTGCCAGCAGCTCCACAGGGACCGGGGAGCTGTTTTTT	CASSSTGTGELFF
TRBV7-9	TRBJ1-1	-	TRBD1	TGTGCCAGCAGCCCCACAGGGGCTCCGAACACTGAAGCTTTCTTT	CASSPTGAPNTEAFF
TRBV15	TRBJ1-1	-	-	TGTGCCACCAGCAGGGACAACTCGAACACTGAAGCTTTCTTT	CATSRDNSNTEAFF
TRBV7-9	TRBJ2-1	-	TRBD2	TGTGCCAGCAGCTCAACAGGACTAGCGGGAGGGCCTTATCAAGTTGAGCAGTTCTTC	CASSSTGLAGGPYQVEQFF
TRBV15	TRBJ1-5	-	TRBD1	TGTGCCACCAGCAGACAAACAGGGGAGCATCAGCCCCAGCATTTT	CATSRQTGEHQPQHF
TRBV13	TRBJ1-4	-	-	TGTGCCAGCAGCTTAGGCGGGGGAAGGGCTGAAAAACTGTTTTTT	CASSLGGGRAEKLFF
TRBV6-1	TRBJ1-4	-	TRBD1	TGTGCCAGCAGTGAAAAACAGGGGAGCACTAATGAAAAACTGTTTTTT	CASSEKQGSTNEKLFF
TRBV5-5	TRBJ2-7	-	TRBD2	TGTGCCAGCAGCCCCGTTGGGAGCGGGAGGATCAACGAGCAGTACTTC	CASSPVGSGRINEQYF
TRBV7-9	TRBJ2-7	-	-	TGTGCCAGCAGCCCCGACTCCTCCTCCTACGAGCAGTACTTC	CASSPDSSSYEQYF
TRBV6-5	TRBJ1-1	-	TRBD1	TGTGCCAGCAGCCAGGACAGGGATGAAGCTTTCTTT	CASSQDRDEAFF
TRBV13	TRBJ2-1	few	TRBD2	TGTGCCAGCAGCCGAGGACTAGCGGGAGGGGACAATGAGCAGTTCTTC	CASSRGLAGGDNEQFF
TRBV2	TRBJ1-1	-	TRBD1	TGTGCCAGCAGTGCTTTGGTGGGACAGGGGAACACTGAAGCTTTCTTT	CASSALVGQGNTEAFF
TRBV28	TRBJ1-5	-	TRBD1	TGTGCCAGCAGTTTAGACAGGGGGTTAAATCAGCCCCAGCATTTT	CASSLDRGLNQPQHF
TRBV6-1	TRBJ2-5	-	-	TGTGCCAGCAGTGAAGAGAGTAGCGGCCAAGAGACCCAGTACTTC	CASSEESSGQETQYF
TRBV6-6	TRBJ2-2	once	TRBD2	TGTGCCAGCAGGCCTAGCGGGACCAACACCGGGGAGCTGTTTTTT	CASRPSGTNTGELFF
TRBV7-9	TRBJ1-5	-	TRBD1	TGTGCCAGCAGCTATGGGACAGGGGAGGGACAGCCCCAGCATTTT	CASSYGTGEGQPQHF
TRBV11-2	TRBJ2-1	-	-	TGTGCCAGCAGCTTAACCCCCCTGGCTAGCGAGTTCAATGAGCAGTTCTTC	CASSLTPLASEFNEQFF
TRBV19	TRBJ2-1	once	-	TGTGCCAGTACCGGTGCCAGGGAGGTCAATGAGCAGTTCTTC	CASTGAREVNEQFF
TRBV7-9	TRBJ1-4	once	-	TGTGCCAGCAGCATTACCGGTTGGACTAATGAAAAACTGTTTTTT	CASSITGWTNEKLFF
TRBV10-2	TRBJ2-1	-	TRBD2	TGCGCCAGTTCCGGGACTAGCGGAAATGAGCAGTTCTTC	CASSGTSGNEQFF
TRBV6-6	TRBJ2-3	-	-	TGTGCCAGTAGACTTGGGACAATAGATACGCAGTATTTT	CASRLGTIDTQYF
TRBV5-6	TRBJ1-5	-	-	TGTGCCAGCAGTTCAAGCCCCCCATATAGCAATCAGCCCCAGCATTTT	CASSSSPPYSNQPQHF
TRBV19	TRBJ1-1	-	-	TGTGCCAGTAGTACCTCGGGGTACACTGAAGCTTTCTTT	CASSTSGYTEAFF
TRBV19	TRBJ1-1	-	-	TGTGCCAGTAGTATAGGAGCCTCCAACACTGAAGCTTTCTTT	CASSIGASNTEAFF
TRBV13	TRBJ1-1	-	-	TGTGCCAGCAGGGGGGGGAACACTGAAGCTTTCTTT	CASRGGNTEAFF
TRBV29-1	TRBJ2-1	-	TRBD2	TGCAGCGTTCGAGCGGGAGTGTTAGGCAATGAGCAGTTCTTC	CSVRAGVLGNEQFF
TRBV29-1	TRBJ2-4	-	-	-	CSVATGANVWYF
TRBV5-1	TRBJ2-7	-	TRBD2	TGCGCCAGCAGCTGGAGCGGGAGTACCGACGAGCAGTACTTC	CASSWSGSTDEQYF
TRBV27	TRBJ2-7	-	TRBD2	TGTGCCAGCAGTTTTGGGGGAGGGTATATTTACGAGCAGTACTTC	CASSFGGGYIYEQYF
TRBV27	TRBJ2-7	-	TRBD1	TGTGCCAGCAGTCTGACAGGGTCGGGCTACGAGCAGTACTTC	CASSLTGSGYEQYF
TRBV30	TRBJ1-1	-	TRBD1	TGTGCCTGGGAGACAGGGATGAACACTGAAGCTTTCTTT	CAWETGMNTEAFF
TRBV5-4	TRBJ2-7	-	-	TGTGCCAGCAGCTTAAACGCGTACGAGCAGTACTTC	CASSLNAYEQYF
TRBV14	TRBJ2-7	-	TRBD2	TGTGCCAGCAGTATTAGCGGGTTTACCTACGAGCAGTACTTC	CASSISGFTYEQYF
TRBV28	TRBJ2-1	-	-	TGTGCCAGCAGTTTTATCAATGAGCAGTTCTTC	CASSFINEQFF
TRBV10-2	TRBJ1-1	-	-	TGCGCCAGCAAAGGGGCGGGGGGCACTGAAGCTTTCTTT	CASKGAGGTEAFF
TRBV6-1	TRBJ2-1	-	TRBD1	TGTGCCAGCAGTGAAGAAGAGGCCCTTGTTTACAGTCGACAGGGTGGGGATGAGCAGTTCTTC	CASSEEEALVYSRQGGDEQFF
TRBV19	TRBJ2-1	-	TRBD2	TGTGCCAGTACCGAAACTTCCGGGACTAGCGGGAGTAGGAACAATGAGCAGTTCTTC	CASTETSGTSGSRNNEQFF
TRBV19	TRBJ2-5	-	-	TGTGCCAGTAGTGCCCGGGACACTAAAGAGACCCAGTACTTC	CASSARDTKETQYF